This section outlines one TCR beta chain sequence together with its context. Its antigen remains unknown. The source of the sample is a study of early stage breast cancer tumors. Study at large: Each sample averaged approximately 10-fold read coverage.

Germline assignment: CDR1 SGHRS and CDR2 YFSETQ. The CDR3 length is 17 residues. Trimming left V 4 bases short and J 0 bases short, with 19 bases between. Libraries were prepared by immunoSEQ multiplex PCR; TCRdb keeps only in-frame clonotypes and omits some of them. The profile shows under 35,000 clones, about 83% of them singletons. Overall study findings and caveats: Tumors had about 2.3-fold higher T cell density than normal breast. Bulk DNA sequencing of unsorted cells missed chain pairing and markers.

The receptor was isolated from a person aged 45 to 59 with breast cancer. The rearrangement joins TRBV5-1 to TRBJ1-1, with D uncertain. Sequencing was done on a sample of blood. CDR3: CASSPEGLNLMNTEAFF. The CDR3 bases are TGCGCCAGCAGCCCCGAGGGATTAAATCTCATGAACACTGAAGCTTTCTTT. The entire variable domain, with the rest obtained from reference TRBV5-1 and TRBJ1-1, is as follows: KAGVTQTPRYLIKTRGQQVTLSCSPISGHRSVSWYQQTPGQGLQFLFEYFSETQRNKGNFPGRFSGRQFSNSRSEMNVSTLELGDSALYLCASSPEGLNLMNTEAFFGQGTRLTVV.